This TCR beta chain appears in the sequencing data of a study of blood T cell repertoires in COVID-19. The repertoire was sequenced with immunoSEQ multiplex PCR; TCRdb's copy has only in-frame clones and lacks some. The table records approximately 250,000 clones, approximately 85% of them present only once. In assigning cohorts, the study relied on participant-reported clinical history. Germline-derived CDR1 and CDR2 are MNHEY and SVGEGT. V lost 2 bases to trimming and J lost 5 bases; unmatched junction nucleotides: 8. The CDR3 is made up of 16 amino acids. The rearrangement uses TRBV6-2 or TRBV6-3 and TRBJ1-2; 10 bases are shared with TRBD1. The sequenced sample consisted of PBMCs or T cells enriched from blood (not recorded which). The clonotype was recovered from a woman in her 50s with acute COVID-19. The CDR3 bases are TGTGCCAGCAGTTACCCATCCGCGGGACAGGGGTATGGCTACACCTTC. As protein: CASSYPSAGQGYGYTF.